The clone carrying this T cell receptor beta chain showed up just a few times. Its antigen remains unknown. Different DNA sequences within this sample yield the same CDR3. V lost 6 bases and J lost 6, with 11 bases in between. The CDR3 has 11 amino acids. The germline gives CDR1 DFQATT, CDR2 SNEGSKA (reference sequence). The data were taken from a study of CD4 T cells in relation to SARS-CoV-2 and coronaviruses. Generated by immunoSEQ multiplex PCR, the TCRdb table keeps only in-frame clones and is missing some. The sample has about 28,000 clones; over 60% are singletons. The unexposed donors gave CD4+ T cells in about 2011-2018, prior to COVID-19. After about 11 days of culture, CD4+ T cells were isolated. On days 3 and 7, cultures got half fresh IL-2 medium.

The material sequenced was CD4+ T cells from PBMCs, cultured in vitro. This clonotype originated in a human donor in good health. The chain combines TRBV20-1 with TRBJ1-1; D perhaps matches TRBD1 (5 bases). This chain's CDR3 is CSAPQGAEAFF. Here the CDR3 DNA reads TGCAGTGCCCCGCAGGGAGCTGAAGCTTTCTTT.